This T cell receptor beta chain comes out of a study of blood T cell repertoires in COVID-19. Whole-study context: Some COVID-19 samples were acute and others convalescent; all came from the United States, Italy and Spain. PBMCs, B-cell-depleted T cells, or T cells were the source of the cDNA or gDNA that made up the material.

Original processing notes: Reference gene primer amplification yielded estimated nucleated cell counts. TCRdb's table, derived via immunoSEQ multiplex PCR, lists solely in-frame clones and lacks some. V and J calls and clone size are those listed in that table; D and trimming were worked out from the DNA. The sample has around 170,000 clones, around 86% seen once. Germline V CDR1 and CDR2: SGHDT, YYEEEE. Trimming at V came to 3 bases and at J to 8 bases, leaving 9 bases not matched to a gene. This CDR3 has 14 amino acids. The study recruited people aged about 18 to 89 years across some 23 US areas. Sequenced input: PBMCs or T cells enriched from blood (not recorded which). This chain connects TRBV5-6 to TRBJ1-2; 8 nucleotides match TRBD1. The TCR was taken from a woman in her 30s who had recovered from COVID-19. The CDR3 spells CASSSTGVGDGYTF. CDR3 nucleotide sequence: TGTGCCAGCAGCTCGACAGGGGTGGGGGACGGCTACACCTTC.